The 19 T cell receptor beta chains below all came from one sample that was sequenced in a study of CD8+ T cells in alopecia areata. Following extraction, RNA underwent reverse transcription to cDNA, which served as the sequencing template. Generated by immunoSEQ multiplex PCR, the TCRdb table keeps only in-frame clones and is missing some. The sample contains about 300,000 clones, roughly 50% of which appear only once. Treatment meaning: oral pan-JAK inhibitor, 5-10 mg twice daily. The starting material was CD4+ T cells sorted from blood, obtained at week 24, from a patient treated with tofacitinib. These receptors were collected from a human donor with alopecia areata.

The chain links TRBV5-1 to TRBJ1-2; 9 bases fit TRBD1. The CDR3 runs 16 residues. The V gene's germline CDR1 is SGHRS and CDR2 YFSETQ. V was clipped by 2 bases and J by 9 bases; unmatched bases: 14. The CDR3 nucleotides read TGCGCCAGCAGCTTTGGTGGGGGACAGGGTGCACAGAGCTACACCTTC. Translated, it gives CASSFGGGQGAQSYTF.

CDR3 in amino acids: CASSYSKVRASAEAFF. Here the CDR3 DNA reads TGTGCCAGCAGTTACTCGAAGGTGAGGGCATCAGCTGAAGCTTTCTTT. The chain employs TRBV6-5 and TRBJ1-1; no clear D gene. CDR1 MNHEY and CDR2 SVGAGI come from the germline V gene. V dropped 0 bases and J dropped 6 bases, with 17 bases sitting between them. CDR3 length equals 16 residues.

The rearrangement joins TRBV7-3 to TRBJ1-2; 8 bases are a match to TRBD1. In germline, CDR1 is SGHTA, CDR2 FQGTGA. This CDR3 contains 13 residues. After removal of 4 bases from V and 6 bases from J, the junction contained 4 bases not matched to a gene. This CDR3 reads CASSSAGGDGYTF. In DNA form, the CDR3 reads TGTGCCAGCAGCTCTGCAGGGGGCGATGGCTACACCTTC.

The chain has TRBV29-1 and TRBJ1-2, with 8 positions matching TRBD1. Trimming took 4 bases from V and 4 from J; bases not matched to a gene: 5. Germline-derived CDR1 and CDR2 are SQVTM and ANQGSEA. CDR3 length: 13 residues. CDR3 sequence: CSVVTQGVYGYTF. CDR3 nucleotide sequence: TGCAGCGTTGTAACACAGGGGGTCTATGGCTACACCTTC.

The CDR3, as DNA: TGTGCCAGCTCGTATAATATGGAGGACGAGCAGTACTTC. This translates into CASSYNMEDEQYF. The rearrangement uses TRBV2 and TRBJ2-7, with D perhaps TRBD2 (5 bases). The CDR3 is 13 amino acids. Trimming stripped 8 bases from V and 5 bases from J, with 16 bases between. Germline V gives CDR1 SNHLY, CDR2 FYNNEI.

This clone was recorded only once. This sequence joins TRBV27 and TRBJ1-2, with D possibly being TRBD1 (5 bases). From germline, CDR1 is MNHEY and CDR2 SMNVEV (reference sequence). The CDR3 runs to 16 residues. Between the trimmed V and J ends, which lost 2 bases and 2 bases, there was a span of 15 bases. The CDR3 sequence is CASSLPNRPTNYGYTF. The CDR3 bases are TGTGCCAGCAGTTTACCCAACAGGCCCACCAACTATGGCTACACCTTC.

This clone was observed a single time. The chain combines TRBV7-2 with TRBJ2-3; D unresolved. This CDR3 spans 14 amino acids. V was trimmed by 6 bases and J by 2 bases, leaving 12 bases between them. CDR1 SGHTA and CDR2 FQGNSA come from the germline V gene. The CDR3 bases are TGTGCCAGCAGGACTCGAATACTCACAGATACGCAGTATTTT. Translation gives CASRTRILTDTQYF.

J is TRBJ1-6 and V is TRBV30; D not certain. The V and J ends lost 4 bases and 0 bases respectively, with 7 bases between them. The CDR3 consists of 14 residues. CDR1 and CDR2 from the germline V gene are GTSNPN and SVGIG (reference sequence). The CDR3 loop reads CAWKPGSYNSPLHF. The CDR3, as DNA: TGTGCCTGGAAACCGGGCTCCTATAATTCACCCCTCCACTTT.

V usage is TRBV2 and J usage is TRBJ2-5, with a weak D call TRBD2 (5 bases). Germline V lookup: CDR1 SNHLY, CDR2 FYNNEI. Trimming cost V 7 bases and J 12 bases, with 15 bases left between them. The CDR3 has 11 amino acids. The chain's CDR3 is CASTEGSPKYF. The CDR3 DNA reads TGTGCCAGCACCGAGGGTTCGCCCAAGTACTTC.

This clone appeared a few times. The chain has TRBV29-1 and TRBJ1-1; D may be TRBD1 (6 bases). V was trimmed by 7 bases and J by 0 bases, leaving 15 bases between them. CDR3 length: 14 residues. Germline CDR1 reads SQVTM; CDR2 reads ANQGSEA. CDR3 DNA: TGCAGCGCCCCAATGACAGGAATGAACACTGAAGCTTTCTTT. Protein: CSAPMTGMNTEAFF.

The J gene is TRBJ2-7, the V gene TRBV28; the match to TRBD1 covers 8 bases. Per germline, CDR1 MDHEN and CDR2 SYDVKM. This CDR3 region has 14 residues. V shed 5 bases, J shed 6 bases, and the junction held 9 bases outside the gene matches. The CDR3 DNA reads TGTGCCAGCAGTCAGGACAGGGATTTGACCGAGCAGTACTTC. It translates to CASSQDRDLTEQYF.

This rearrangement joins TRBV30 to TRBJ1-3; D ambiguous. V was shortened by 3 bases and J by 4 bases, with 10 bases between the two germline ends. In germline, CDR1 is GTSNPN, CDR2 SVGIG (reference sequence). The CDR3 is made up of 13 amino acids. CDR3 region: CAWSGARGNTIYF. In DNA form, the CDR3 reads TGTGCCTGGAGCGGAGCTAGGGGAAACACCATATATTTT.

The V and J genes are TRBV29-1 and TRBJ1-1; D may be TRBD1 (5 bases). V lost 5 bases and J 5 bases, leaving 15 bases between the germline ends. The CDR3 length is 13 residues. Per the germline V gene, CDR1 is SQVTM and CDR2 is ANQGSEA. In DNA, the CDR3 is TGCAGCGTTCAGGGCAGGGTCGGAACTGAAGCTTTCTTT. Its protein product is CSVQGRVGTEAFF.

The CDR3 DNA follows: TGTGCCTGGGCTCTAGCGGGGGGTACGTACAATGAGCAGTTCTTC. Its protein is CAWALAGGTYNEQFF. The chain recombines TRBV30 with TRBJ2-1, with TRBD2 matching 11 bases. The CDR3 totals 15 residues. The germline V gene encodes CDR1 GTSNPN and CDR2 SVGIG (reference sequence). After removal of 5 bases from V and 4 bases from J, the junction contained 7 bases not matched to a gene.

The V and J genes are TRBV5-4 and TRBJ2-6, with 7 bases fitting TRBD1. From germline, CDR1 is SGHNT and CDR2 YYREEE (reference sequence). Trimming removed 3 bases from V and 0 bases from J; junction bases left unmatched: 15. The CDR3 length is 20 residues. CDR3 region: CASSSPIGTASISGANVLTF. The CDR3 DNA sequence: TGTGCCAGCAGCTCCCCTATCGGGACAGCCTCAATCTCTGGGGCCAACGTCCTGACTTTC.

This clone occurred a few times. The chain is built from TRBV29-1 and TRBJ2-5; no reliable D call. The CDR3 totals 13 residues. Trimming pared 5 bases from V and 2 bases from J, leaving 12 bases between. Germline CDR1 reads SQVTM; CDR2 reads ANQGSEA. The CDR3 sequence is CSVCAGAQETQYF. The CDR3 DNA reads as TGCAGCGTTTGCGCTGGCGCGCAAGAGACCCAGTACTTC.

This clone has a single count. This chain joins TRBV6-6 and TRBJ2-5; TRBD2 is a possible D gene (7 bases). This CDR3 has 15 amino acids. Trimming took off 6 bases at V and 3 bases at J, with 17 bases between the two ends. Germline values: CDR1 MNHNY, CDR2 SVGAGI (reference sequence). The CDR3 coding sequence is TGTGCCAGCAGCTCTCGGGGGGCGGTCGAAGAGACCCAGTACTTC. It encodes CASSSRGAVEETQYF.

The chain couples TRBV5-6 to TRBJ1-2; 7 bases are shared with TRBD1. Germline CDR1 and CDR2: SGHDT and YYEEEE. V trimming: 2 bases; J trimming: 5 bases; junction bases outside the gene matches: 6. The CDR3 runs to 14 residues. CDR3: CASSLTGAVYGYTF. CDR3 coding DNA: TGTGCCAGCAGCTTAACAGGGGCGGTATATGGCTACACCTTC.

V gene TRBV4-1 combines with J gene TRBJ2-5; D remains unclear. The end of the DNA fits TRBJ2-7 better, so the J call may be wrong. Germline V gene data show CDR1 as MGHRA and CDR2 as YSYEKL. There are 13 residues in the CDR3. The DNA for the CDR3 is TGCGCCAGCAGCCAAACGGGCCCATACGAGCAGTACTTC. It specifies CASSQTGPYEQYF.